This TCR beta chain was captured by sequencing in a study of T cell changes during pregnancy in multiple sclerosis. Clones were read by immunoSEQ multiplex PCR, and TCRdb kept only the in-frame ones, dropping some. This sample has 35,000 to 45,000 clones, with approximately 90% found just once. The CDR3 is 11 amino acids. Per the germline V gene, CDR1 is LNHDA and CDR2 is SQIVND (reference sequence). Trimming took off 9 bases at V and 10 bases at J, with 13 bases between the two ends. The specimen comprised CD4+ T cells from peripheral blood mononuclear cells, sampled in the third trimester of pregnancy. The source of this sequence is a female donor with multiple sclerosis, enrolled in a pregnancy study. The rearrangement links TRBV19 to TRBJ2-1, with D tentatively TRBD2 (7 bases). The CDR3 region has the DNA TGTGCCAGCACCGGGGGGCGGGAGCAGTTCTTC. Translation: CASTGGREQFF. Looking up the rest from reference TRBV19 and TRBJ2-1 gives the full variable domain: DGGITQSPKYLFRKEGQNVTLSCEQNLNHDAMYWYRQDPGQGLRLIYYSQIVNDFQKGDIAEGYSVSREKKESFPLTVTSAQKNPTAFYLCASTGGREQFFGPGTRLTVL.